A single sample is the source of the 25 T cell receptor beta chains below, sequenced in a study of CD8 T cells in ankylosing spondylitis. Whole-study results and caveats: A TCR beta motif made of eight highly homologous variants seemed typical of ankylosing spondylitis blood.

TCRdb re-called the 5' RACE reads through MiXCR, storing one row per CDR3 protein. The repertoire holds under 450,000 distinct CDR3 sequences, 15% to 20% seen once, with approximately 0.97% in the top ten. These receptors' targets are unknown. Source material: blood, either unsorted or a sorted T cell fraction (not recorded which). The receptors here all came from a male donor with ankylosing spondylitis.

This clonotype was detected only a few times. The genes are TRBV12-3 or TRBV12-4 and TRBJ2-5; 8 bases agree with TRBD2. The V segment lost 3 bases and the J segment 4 bases; nucleotides outside the gene matches: 13. This CDR3 is built from 17 residues. CDR3 amino acids: CASSFGTSFAGIETQYF. CDR3 sequence (DNA): TGTGCCAGCAGTTTCGGGACTAGTTTCGCTGGGATAGAGACCCAGTACTTC.

The J gene is TRBJ1-1, the V gene TRBV20-1; 9 bases fit TRBD1. The junction had 15 bases not matched to a gene; V was cut back by 3 bases and J by 1 base. Germline CDR1 and CDR2: DFQATT and SNEGSKA (reference sequence). The CDR3 is 18 amino acids. The CDR3 region has the DNA TGCAGTGCTAGGGGGACAGGGAGGCTAGCTAGTAGGAACACTGAAGCTTTCTTT. Translating it yields CSARGTGRLASRNTEAFF.

This chain links TRBV6-6 with TRBJ1-2, with D unresolved. Germline-derived CDR1 and CDR2 are MNHNY and SVGAGI (reference sequence). The V end lost 5 bases, the J end lost 7 bases, and 14 bases lay between the germline ends. The CDR3 covers 13 residues. This chain's CDR3 is CASSARPIFGYTF. DNA for the CDR3: TGTGCCAGCAGTGCACGACCTATCTTTGGCTACACCTTC.

This clonotype came up many times. The chain links TRBV6-2 or TRBV6-3 to TRBJ2-1, with D possibly being TRBD2 (6 bases). The germline gives CDR1 MNHEY, CDR2 SVGEGT. The V gene lost 8 bases and the J gene lost 2 bases, with 10 bases spanning the gap. This CDR3 region has 13 residues. The CDR3 spells CASRDSTYNEQFF. CDR3 sequence (DNA): TGTGCCAGCCGGGACTCCACCTACAATGAGCAGTTCTTC.

Regarding this clonotype: A much larger clone lies one base from this, so it may be a read error. The V gene is TRBV2, the J gene TRBJ2-5; no definite D call. The CDR3 extends over 15 amino acids. CDR1 is SNHLY and CDR2 is FYNNEI in the germline V gene. The CDR3 DNA is TGTGCCAGCAGTGAAAGGAACAGTTTCCAAGTGACCCAGTACTTC. It encodes CASSERNSFQVTQYF.

This clonotype has at least ten counts. The chain uses TRBV5-1 and TRBJ2-1; D is uncertain. Germline values: CDR1 SGHRS, CDR2 YFSETQ. The CDR3 extends over 13 amino acids. Trimming stripped 0 bases from V and 10 bases from J, with 11 bases between. The CDR3 protein is CASSLAGSYEQFF. The CDR3, as DNA: TGCGCCAGCAGCTTGGCCGGTAGCTACGAGCAGTTCTTC.

There are a few counts of this clonotype. The chain recombines TRBV2 with TRBJ2-5; 12 bases are a match to TRBD2. The CDR3 extends over 16 amino acids. CDR1 is SNHLY, CDR2 FYNNEI, per germline. With V trimmed by 5 bases and J by 5 bases, 9 bases remained unmatched. The CDR3 nucleotides are TGTGCCAGCAGTCTTCGACTAGCGGGAGTTGGGGAGACCCAGTACTTC. Protein: CASSLRLAGVGETQYF.

This clonotype was detected a few times. This chain uses TRBV28 with TRBJ2-7, with 7 positions matching TRBD1. Germline V gene sequence: CDR1 MDHEN, CDR2 SYDVKM. The CDR3 totals 15 residues. Trimming took 5 bases from V and 2 from J; bases not matched to a gene: 9. The CDR3 bases are TGTGCCAGCAGTATTGCCGGAACAGGGGCCTACGAGCAGTACTTC. Its translation is CASSIAGTGAYEQYF.

This clonotype was counted a few times. The chain employs TRBV5-1 and TRBJ2-5; TRBD1 agrees at 12 bases. Unmatched junction bases numbered 7, after V lost 5 bases and J lost 5 bases. Germline V CDR1 and CDR2: SGHRS, YFSETQ. This CDR3 comprises 15 residues. The CDR3 DNA is TGCGCCAGCAGACCGGGACAGGGGGCAGTTGAGACCCAGTACTTC. It specifies CASRPGQGAVETQYF.

This clonotype was observed many times. The gene calls are TRBV20-1 and TRBJ1-1; D not resolved. The CDR3 sequence is 14 residues long. In germline, CDR1 is DFQATT, CDR2 SNEGSKA (reference sequence). Trimming left V 5 bases short and J 0 bases short, with 13 bases between. The CDR3 protein is CSAHRALVNTEAFF. In DNA form, the CDR3 reads TGCAGTGCTCATAGGGCGCTTGTGAACACTGAAGCTTTCTTT.

J is TRBJ2-3 and V is TRBV11-1, with D perhaps matching TRBD1 (6 bases). V lost 5 bases to trimming and J lost 0 bases, with 21 bases between them. CDR3 size: 18 residues. Looked up from germline, CDR1 is SGHAT and CDR2 is FQDESV (reference sequence). The CDR3 region is CASSPPPPGASSTDTQYF. The CDR3 bases are TGTGCCAGCAGCCCTCCCCCCCCAGGGGCATCTAGCACAGATACGCAGTATTTT.

This clonotype was seen a handful of times. V usage is TRBV6-1 and J usage is TRBJ2-1; 13 nucleotides match TRBD2. The junction had 13 bases not matched to a gene; V was cut back by 3 bases and J by 14 bases. The CDR3 is 16 residues long. Looked up from germline, CDR1 is MNHNS and CDR2 is SASEGT. CDR3 loop: CASSDPLGTSGKREFF. In DNA, the CDR3 is TGTGCCAGCAGTGATCCCCTGGGGACTAGCGGGAAGAGGGAGTTCTTC.

This clonotype showed up just a few times. The rearrangement links TRBV12-5 to TRBJ1-5; 12 nucleotides line up with TRBD1. The CDR3 totals 19 residues. With 0 bases clipped from V and 5 bases from J, the junction kept 11 bases outside the gene matches. Germline lookup yields CDR1 LGHNT and CDR2 FRNRAP. CDR3 nucleotide sequence: TGTGCTAGTGGTTTGGTATCGATCCCGGGACAGGGGGCCTATCAGCCCCAGCATTTT. Translation gives CASGLVSIPGQGAYQPQHF.

The CDR3 DNA reads as TGTGCCAGCAGCCAAAGGCTCAGTAGCGGGAGGGCCGGGAATGAGCAGTTCTTC. It translates to CASSQRLSSGRAGNEQFF. The chain joins TRBV4-2 to TRBJ2-1, with 11 bases matching TRBD2. From germline, CDR1 is LGHNA and CDR2 YNFKEQ. Trimming removed 2 bases from V and 7 bases from J; junction bases left unmatched: 13. This CDR3 region has 18 residues.

This clonotype turned up a few times. This chain uses TRBV28 with TRBJ2-7; the D gene could be TRBD1 or TRBD2 (6 bases each). From germline, CDR1 is MDHEN and CDR2 SYDVKM. The CDR3 runs 14 residues. The V end was cut by 7 bases, the J end by 6 bases, with 19 bases between. CDR3 bases: TGTGCCAGCACAATGGAGGGGGGCTTAACCGAGCAGTACTTC. Amino acid sequence: CASTMEGGLTEQYF.

This chain uses TRBV7-3 with TRBJ2-5, with a possible D match to TRBD2 (6 bases). Deletions cut 10 bases from V and 0 bases from J, with 24 bases between. Germline V gene lookup returns CDR1 SGHTA and CDR2 FQGTGA. The CDR3 totals 17 residues. The CDR3 sequence: CAIPRGGTKGYQETQYF. The CDR3 region has the DNA TGTGCCATTCCTCGAGGAGGGACGAAGGGATACCAAGAGACCCAGTACTTC. The full variable domain, its missing parts supplied by reference TRBV7-3 and TRBJ2-5, is GAGVSQTPSNKVTEKGKYVELRCDPISGHTALYWYRQSLGQGPEFLIYFQGTGAADDSGLPNDRFFAVRPEGSVSTLKIQRTERGDSAVYLCAIPRGGTKGYQETQYFGPGTRLLVL.

The rearrangement joins TRBV19 to TRBJ2-5, with TRBD1 matching 9 bases. CDR1 LNHDA and CDR2 SQIVND come from the germline V gene (reference sequence). Germline trimming cut 6 bases from V and 4 bases from J; bases unmatched to any gene: 9. This CDR3 has 15 amino acids. This CDR3 is CASSGITGGGETQYF. CDR3 DNA: TGTGCCAGTAGCGGAATAACAGGGGGCGGAGAGACCCAGTACTTC.

The chain combines TRBV20-1 with TRBJ1-1, with unresolved D. V gave up 0 bases and J gave up 5 bases, with 13 bases separating them. Germline V CDR1 and CDR2: DFQATT, SNEGSKA (reference sequence). The CDR3 runs to 14 residues. The CDR3 is CSARDGPRGTEAFF. The CDR3 DNA sequence: TGCAGTGCTAGAGATGGCCCTAGAGGGACTGAAGCTTTCTTT.

The genes are TRBV27 and TRBJ2-7, with 12 bases matching TRBD2. The germline CDR1 and CDR2 sequences are MNHEY and SMNVEV (reference sequence). The V gene end was trimmed by 6 bases and the J gene end by 5 bases; junction bases not matched to a gene: 8. The CDR3 loop spans 15 amino acids. The CDR3 is CASSLGLAGNDEQYF. In nucleotides, the CDR3 is TGTGCCAGCAGCCTAGGACTAGCGGGGAACGACGAGCAGTACTTC.

This clonotype was counted ten times or more. This CDR3 reads CATSDQTVSGGASLYNEQFF. The DNA of the CDR3 is TGTGCCACCAGCGACCAAACAGTTAGCGGGGGGGCGTCGTTGTACAATGAGCAGTTCTTC. V is TRBV24-1 and J is TRBJ2-1, with 11 bases matching TRBD2. The CDR3 length is 20 residues. The germline V gene encodes CDR1 KGHDR and CDR2 SFDVKD. The V segment lost 7 bases and the J segment 4 bases; nucleotides outside the gene matches: 20.

This clonotype was counted ten times or more. The rearrangement joins TRBV12-3 or TRBV12-4 to TRBJ2-7, with 7 bases matching TRBD2. J was trimmed by 4 bases and V by 3 bases; bases with no gene match: 6. The CDR3 loop spans 14 amino acids. The CDR3 loop is CASSLGGFSYEQYF. The CDR3 DNA follows: TGTGCCAGCAGTTTGGGAGGGTTCTCATACGAGCAGTACTTC.

This clonotype has just a few counts. The V gene is TRBV24-1, the J gene TRBJ2-2, with 13 bases fitting TRBD2. Germline V gene data show CDR1 as KGHDR and CDR2 as SFDVKD. CDR3 size: 16 residues. The V segment lost 1 base and the J segment 7 bases; nucleotides outside the gene matches: 2. CDR3: CATSDFGLAGVGELFF. CDR3 DNA: TGTGCCACCAGTGATTTTGGACTAGCGGGAGTCGGGGAGCTGTTTTTT.

This clonotype was observed a few times. The gene calls are TRBV20-1 and TRBJ2-1, with TRBD2 identical over 8 bases. The CDR3 loop spans 14 amino acids. From germline, CDR1 is DFQATT and CDR2 SNEGSKA (reference sequence). V lost 5 bases to trimming and J lost 7 bases; unmatched junction nucleotides: 10. The CDR3 DNA follows: TGCAGTGCTCGGCCGGGGACTAGAGGAAATGAGCAGTTCTTC. Protein: CSARPGTRGNEQFF.

The CDR3 region is CATSDFSGKGKNEQFF. CDR3 DNA sequence: TGTGCCACCAGTGATTTTAGCGGGAAAGGGAAGAATGAGCAGTTCTTC. V and J are TRBV24-1 and TRBJ2-1; 8 bases are a match to TRBD2. Trimming took 1 base from V and 7 from J; bases not matched to a gene: 8. The germline gives CDR1 KGHDR, CDR2 SFDVKD. This CDR3 spans 16 amino acids.

This chain connects TRBV7-9 to TRBJ2-2; 11 bases line up with TRBD2. Germline CDR1 SEHNR, CDR2 FQNEAQ (reference sequence). The CDR3 spans 16 residues. The V segment lost 6 bases and the J segment 3 bases; nucleotides outside the gene matches: 6. The CDR3 coding sequence is TGTGCCAGCAGTTCCGGGACTAGCGGAGACACCGGGGAGCTGTTTTTT. Residues: CASSSGTSGDTGELFF.